This T cell receptor beta chain is drawn from a study of T-cell memory formation after mild COVID-19. Trimming removed 8 bases at V and 5 bases at J, with 9 bases between. This CDR3 is 11 amino acids long. Germline values: CDR1 MNHEY, CDR2 SVGAGI. A single record per CDR3 protein comes from TCRdb applying MiXCR to the 5' RACE reads. The table shows about 110,000 distinct CDR3 sequences, with 9.5% to 15% occurring only once. The rearrangement links TRBV6-5 to TRBJ2-5; D gene uncertain. The sequence was collected from an adult woman who had mild COVID-19 (a few samples of this study predate the infection). Cell type and time point are not known. Sequencing was carried out using PBMCs or a T cell subset sorted from them (not recorded which). In nucleotides, the CDR3 is TGTGCCAGCGGGGTCCGGGAGACCCAGTACTTC. It codes for CASGVRETQYF.